This TCR beta chain appears in the sequencing data of a study of T cell repertoires in cytomegalovirus infection (dated by TCRdb to about 2019). Turning to the overall study: Donor HLA type was relevant to the analysis, as public TCR beta signatures indicated carriage of CMV infection together with the matching HLA type.

On this clonotype: The antigen it recognizes is unknown. No much larger clone is present one base from it, and per-base qualities are unavailable.

The CDR3 starts with the cysteine, ends with the phenylalanine, and has 13 residues. CDR3 DNA is the only sequence kept; it has 39 bases, read in frame from the first base. The V end loses 3 bases and the J end loses 6 bases, and a stretch of 11 bases separates them. From a lookup of the germline V gene, CDR1 and CDR2 are SNHLY and FYNNEI. Results the study describes overall, beyond this receptor: The ex vivo response was dominated by HLA-C-restricted CMV-specific TCR beta clonotypes, which also provided the single most frequent clonotype in two of eight donors. In both this cohort and an independent roughly 350-donor cohort, the cumulative frequency of public TCR beta family members distinguished carriers of CMV infection plus the relevant HLA type.

The run used an Illumina HiSeq 1500. Starting from the raw public reads, TCRdb applied fastp trimming at Q25, assembled clones with MiXCR and retained in-frame beta chains. Rows are unified per CDR3 protein, each entry keeping the most common DNA and genes. The sample table shows about 310,000 distinct CDR3 sequences, and 9.6% are seen once. The ten largest clones capture approximately 2.4% of the sample. Sequenced: PBMCs. The clonotype originates from a human donor in good health (CMV status not recorded). Some clones in this sample may be carry-over from other donors' samples. The chain uses TRBV2 and TRBJ1-1; the D region possibly corresponds to TRBD1 (6 bases align). The DNA is as follows: TGTGCCAGCAGTGACGGACAGTTCCCTGAAGCTTTCTTT. This gives the protein CASSDGQFPEAFF.